The following is a T cell receptor (beta chain) sequence with its context. The data derive from a study of blood T cell repertoires in COVID-19. About the study: PBMCs, B-cell-depleted T cells, or T cells were the source of the cDNA or gDNA that made up the material.

With 2 bases removed from V and 0 bases from J, the gap between germline ends came to 7 bases. Germline-derived CDR1 and CDR2 are GTSNPN and SVGIG (reference sequence). The CDR3 contains 14 residues. Original handling: Nucleated cell counts were estimated from reference gene primer amplification. The assay was immunoSEQ multiplex PCR, and TCRdb's table has in-frame clones only and misses some. V, J and clone size were drawn from that table, and D and trimming were deduced from the DNA. The sample lists about 190,000 clones; around nine tenths were seen once. The V call is TRBV30, the J call TRBJ1-4, with a tentative D call TRBD1 (6 bases). Material for sequencing was peripheral blood. This TCR came from a man aged 40-49 years with acute or convalescent COVID-19. In nucleotides, the CDR3 is TGTGCCTGGAGTCGGACAGCAACTAATGAAAAACTGTTTTTT. It yields the protein CAWSRTATNEKLFF.